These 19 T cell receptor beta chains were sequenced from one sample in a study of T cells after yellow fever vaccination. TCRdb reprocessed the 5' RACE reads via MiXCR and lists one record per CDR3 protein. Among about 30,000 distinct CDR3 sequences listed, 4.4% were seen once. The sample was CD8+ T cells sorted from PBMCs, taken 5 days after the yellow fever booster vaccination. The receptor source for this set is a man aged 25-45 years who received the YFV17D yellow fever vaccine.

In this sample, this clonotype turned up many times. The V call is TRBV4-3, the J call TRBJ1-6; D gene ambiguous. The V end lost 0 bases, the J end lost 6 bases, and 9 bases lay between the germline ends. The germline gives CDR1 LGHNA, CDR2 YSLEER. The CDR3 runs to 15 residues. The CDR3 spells CASSQDTNRNSPLHF. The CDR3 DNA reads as TGCGCCAGCAGCCAAGATACTAACCGTAATTCACCCCTCCACTTT.

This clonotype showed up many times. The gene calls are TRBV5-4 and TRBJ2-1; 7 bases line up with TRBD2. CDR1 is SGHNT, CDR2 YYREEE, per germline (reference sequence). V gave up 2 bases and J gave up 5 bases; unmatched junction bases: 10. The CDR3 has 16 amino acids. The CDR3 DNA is TGTGCCAGCAGCTTTTTTCGGGGGGAACTAGACAATGAGCAGTTCTTC. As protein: CASSFFRGELDNEQFF.

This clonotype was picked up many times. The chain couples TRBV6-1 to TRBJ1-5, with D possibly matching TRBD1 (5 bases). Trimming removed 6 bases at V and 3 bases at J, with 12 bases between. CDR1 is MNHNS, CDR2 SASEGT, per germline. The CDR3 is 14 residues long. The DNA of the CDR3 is TGTGCCAGCAGCCTCTGGGGGGTCAATCAGCCCCAGCATTTT. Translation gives CASSLWGVNQPQHF.

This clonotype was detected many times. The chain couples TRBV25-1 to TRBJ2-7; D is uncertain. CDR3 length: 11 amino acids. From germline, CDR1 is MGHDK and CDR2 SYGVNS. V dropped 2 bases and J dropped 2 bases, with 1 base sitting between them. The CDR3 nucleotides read TGTGCCAGCAGTGAAACCTACGAGCAGTACTTC. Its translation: CASSETYEQYF.

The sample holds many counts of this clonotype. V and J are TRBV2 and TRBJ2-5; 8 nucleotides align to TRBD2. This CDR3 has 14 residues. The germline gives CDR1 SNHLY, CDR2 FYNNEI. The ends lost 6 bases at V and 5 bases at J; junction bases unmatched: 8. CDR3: CASSDRTSTETQYF. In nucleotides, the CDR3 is TGTGCCAGCAGCGACCGGACTAGCACGGAGACCCAGTACTTC.

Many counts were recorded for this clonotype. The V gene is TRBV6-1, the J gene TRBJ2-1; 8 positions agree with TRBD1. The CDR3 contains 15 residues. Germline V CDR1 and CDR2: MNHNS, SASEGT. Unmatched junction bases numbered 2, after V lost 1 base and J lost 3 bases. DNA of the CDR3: TGTGCCAGCAGTGAAGAACAGGGGGGCTACAATGAGCAGTTCTTC. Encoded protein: CASSEEQGGYNEQFF.

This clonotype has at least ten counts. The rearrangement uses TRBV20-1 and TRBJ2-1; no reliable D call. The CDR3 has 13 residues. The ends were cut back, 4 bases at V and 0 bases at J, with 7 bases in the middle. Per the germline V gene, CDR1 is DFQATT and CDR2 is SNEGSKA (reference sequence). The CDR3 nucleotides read TGCAGTGCTATGTGGGTCTCCTACAATGAGCAGTTCTTC. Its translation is CSAMWVSYNEQFF.

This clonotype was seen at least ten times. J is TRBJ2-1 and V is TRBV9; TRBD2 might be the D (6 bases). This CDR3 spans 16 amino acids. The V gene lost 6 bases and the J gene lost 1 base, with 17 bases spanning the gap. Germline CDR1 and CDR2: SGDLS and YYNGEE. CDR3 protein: CASTPWGDLSYNEQFF. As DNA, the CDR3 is TGTGCCAGCACCCCGTGGGGGGACTTATCCTACAATGAGCAGTTCTTC. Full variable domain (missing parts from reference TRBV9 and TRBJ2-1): DSGVTQTPKHLITATGQRVTLRCSPRSGDLSVYWYQQSLDQGLQFLIQYYNGEERAKGNILERFSAQQFPDLHSELNLSSLELGDSALYFCASTPWGDLSYNEQFFGPGTRLTVL.

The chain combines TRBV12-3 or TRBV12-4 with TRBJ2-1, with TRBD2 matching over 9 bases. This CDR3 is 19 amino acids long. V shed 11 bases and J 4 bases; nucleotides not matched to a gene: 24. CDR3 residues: CALCASGGRADPAYNEQFF. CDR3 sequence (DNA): TGTGCCCTCTGCGCCAGTGGCGGGAGGGCCGATCCGGCTTACAATGAGCAGTTCTTC.

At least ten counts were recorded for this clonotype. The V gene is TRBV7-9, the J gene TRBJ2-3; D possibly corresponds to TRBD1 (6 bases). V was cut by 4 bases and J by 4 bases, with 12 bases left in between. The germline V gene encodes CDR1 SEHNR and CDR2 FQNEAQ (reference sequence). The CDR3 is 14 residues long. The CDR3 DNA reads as TGTGCCAGCAGCTCCCGGACAGACCCAGATACGCAGTATTTT. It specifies CASSSRTDPDTQYF. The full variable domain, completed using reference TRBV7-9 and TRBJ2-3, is DTGVSQNPRHKITKRGQNVTFRCDPISEHNRLYWYRQTLGQGPEFLTYFQNEAQLEKSRLLSDRFSAERPKGSFSTLEIQRTEQGDSAMYLCASSSRTDPDTQYFGPGTRLTVL.

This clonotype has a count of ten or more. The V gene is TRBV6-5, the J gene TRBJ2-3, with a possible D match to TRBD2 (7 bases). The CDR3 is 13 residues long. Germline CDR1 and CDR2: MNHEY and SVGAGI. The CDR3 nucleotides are TGTGCGGTCCGGGGGGCCGGGACAGATACGCAGTATTTT. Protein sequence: CAVRGAGTDTQYF.

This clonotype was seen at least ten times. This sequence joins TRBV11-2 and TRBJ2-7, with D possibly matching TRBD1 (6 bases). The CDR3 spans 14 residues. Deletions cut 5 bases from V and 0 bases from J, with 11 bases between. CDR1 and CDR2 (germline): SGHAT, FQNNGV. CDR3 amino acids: CASSQTQGSYEQYF. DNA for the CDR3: TGTGCCAGCAGCCAAACACAGGGCTCCTACGAGCAGTACTTC.

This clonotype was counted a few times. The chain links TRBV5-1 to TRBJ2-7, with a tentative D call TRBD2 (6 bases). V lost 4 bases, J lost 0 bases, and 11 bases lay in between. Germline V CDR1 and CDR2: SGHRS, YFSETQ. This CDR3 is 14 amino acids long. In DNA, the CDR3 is TGCGCCAGCAGCCCTCGGGACTTCTCCTACGAGCAGTACTTC. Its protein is CASSPRDFSYEQYF.

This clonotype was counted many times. The CDR3 loop is CASSFGLAGNEQFF. CDR3 coding DNA: TGTGCCAGCAGTTTCGGACTAGCGGGAAATGAGCAGTTCTTC. This sequence joins TRBV6-2 or TRBV6-3 and TRBJ2-1, with 12 bases lining up with TRBD2. The length of the CDR3 is 14 residues. V trimming: 4 bases; J trimming: 7 bases; junction bases outside the gene matches: 2. Germline V gene sequence: CDR1 MNHEY, CDR2 SVGEGT.

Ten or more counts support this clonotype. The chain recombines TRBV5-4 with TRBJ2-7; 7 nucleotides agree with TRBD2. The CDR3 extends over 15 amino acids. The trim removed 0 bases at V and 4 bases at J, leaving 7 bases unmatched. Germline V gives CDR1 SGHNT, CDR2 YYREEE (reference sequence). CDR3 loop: CASSLGLAEVYEQYF. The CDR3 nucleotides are TGTGCCAGCAGCTTGGGGCTAGCGGAAGTTTACGAGCAGTACTTC.

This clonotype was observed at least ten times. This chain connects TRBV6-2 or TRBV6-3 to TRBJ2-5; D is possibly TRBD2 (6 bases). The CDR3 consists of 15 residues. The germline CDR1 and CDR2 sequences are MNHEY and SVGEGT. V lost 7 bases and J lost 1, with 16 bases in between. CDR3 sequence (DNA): TGTGCCAGCATCAGCACGGGGGTACTCCAAGAGACCCAGTACTTC. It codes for CASISTGVLQETQYF.

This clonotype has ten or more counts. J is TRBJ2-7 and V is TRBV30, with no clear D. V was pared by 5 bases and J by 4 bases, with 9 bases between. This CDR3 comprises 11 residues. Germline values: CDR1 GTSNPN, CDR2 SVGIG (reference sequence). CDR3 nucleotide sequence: TGTGCCTGGCTCCCCCGTTACGAGCAGTACTTC. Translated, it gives CAWLPRYEQYF.

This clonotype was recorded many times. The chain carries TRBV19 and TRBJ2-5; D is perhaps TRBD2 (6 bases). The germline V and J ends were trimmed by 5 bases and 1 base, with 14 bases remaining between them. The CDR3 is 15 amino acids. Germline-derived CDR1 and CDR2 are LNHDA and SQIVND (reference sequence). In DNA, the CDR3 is TGTGCCAGTAGTCTATGGACGGGAGCCCAAGAGACCCAGTACTTC. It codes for CASSLWTGAQETQYF.

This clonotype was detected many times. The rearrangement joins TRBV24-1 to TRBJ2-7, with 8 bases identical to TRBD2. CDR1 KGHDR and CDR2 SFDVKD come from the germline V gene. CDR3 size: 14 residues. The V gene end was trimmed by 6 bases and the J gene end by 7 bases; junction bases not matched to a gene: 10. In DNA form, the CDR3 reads TGTGCCACCAGTTCCAGCGGGAGCCCCAAGGAGCAGTACTTC. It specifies CATSSSGSPKEQYF.